What follows are 10 T cell receptor beta chains derived from one specimen sequenced in a study of Ad26.COV2.S vaccination and SARS-CoV-2 variants. TCRdb keeps only in-frame clones here, not all; method: immunoSEQ multiplex PCR. Among roughly 320,000 clones listed, more than 75% were seen once. Treatment noted: about 20 received Ad26.COV2.S at low or high dose, single or two shots; about 5 received placebo; per-sample allocation not given. It was on day 63 after the first vaccine or placebo injection that samples were taken. This sample comprised peripheral blood, obtained in a trial of Ad26.COV2.S vaccine versus placebo. Receptors originate from a person between 18 and 60 years old who received the Ad26.COV2.S COVID-19 vaccine or a placebo.

This clone appeared once. The rearrangement links TRBV14 to TRBJ2-1, with 7 bases identical to TRBD1. The V segment lost 4 bases and the J segment 2 bases; nucleotides outside the gene matches: 8. The CDR3 is 16 residues long. The germline V gene encodes CDR1 SGHDN and CDR2 FVKESK. CDR3 coding DNA: TGTGCCAGCAGCCCAAAACAGGGGACCCCCTACAATGAGCAGTTCTTC. It codes for CASSPKQGTPYNEQFF.

This chain links TRBV20-1 with TRBJ1-6; D call uncertain. CDR3 size: 14 residues. The V gene lost 3 bases and the J gene lost 8 bases, with 14 bases spanning the gap. CDR1 DFQATT and CDR2 SNEGSKA come from the germline V gene (reference sequence). The CDR3 bases are TGCAGTGCTAGTAGGGAACCAAGAGATTCACCCCTCCACTTT. It is translated as CSASREPRDSPLHF.

The gene calls are TRBV9 and TRBJ2-7, with 8 bases lining up with TRBD1. Germline V gives CDR1 SGDLS, CDR2 YYNGEE. This CDR3 is 17 amino acids long. Germline trimming cut 1 base from V and 3 bases from J; bases unmatched to any gene: 12. The CDR3 DNA follows: TGTGCCAGCAGCGTATCCCCCCAGGGGGCTGGTAGCTACGAGCAGTACTTC. Its translation is CASSVSPQGAGSYEQYF.

On this clone itself: Other DNA sequences in the same sample also yield this CDR3. The chain couples TRBV7-2 to TRBJ1-5, with TRBD1 matching over 7 bases. Germline V gives CDR1 SGHTA, CDR2 FQGNSA. This CDR3 comprises 14 residues. Germline trimming cut 5 bases from V and 1 base from J; bases unmatched to any gene: 2. The CDR3: CASSPTGSNQPQHF. CDR3 DNA: TGTGCCAGCAGCCCGACAGGGAGCAATCAGCCCCAGCATTTT. Variable domain in full (rest from reference TRBV7-2 and TRBJ1-5): GAGVSQSPSNKVTEKGKDVELRCDPISGHTALYWYRQSLGQGLEFLIYFQGNSAPDKSGLPSDRFSAERTGGSVSTLTIQRTQQEDSAVYLCASSPTGSNQPQHFGDGTRLSIL.

This clone has a count of ten or more. This sequence joins TRBV13 and TRBJ1-6; weak D call: TRBD1 (6 bases). Germline V gene data show CDR1 as PRHDT and CDR2 as FYEKMQ (reference sequence). The CDR3 sequence is 15 residues long. The V and J ends lost 6 bases and 5 bases respectively, with 14 bases between them. The CDR3 protein is CASRQRGGNNSPLHF. The DNA for the CDR3 is TGTGCCAGCAGACAAAGGGGGGGGAATAATTCACCCCTCCACTTT.

CDR3 in amino acids: CASSQRDYGYTF. The DNA of the CDR3 is TGTGCCAGCAGCCAACGGGATTATGGCTACACCTTC. The gene calls are TRBV6-5 and TRBJ1-2; D gene ambiguous. V shed 6 bases and J shed 5 bases, with 10 bases lying between them. Germline V gene lookup returns CDR1 MNHEY and CDR2 SVGAGI. This CDR3 is built from 12 residues.

The V and J genes are TRBV6-4 and TRBJ2-1, with 13 bases identical to TRBD2. The CDR3 extends over 15 amino acids. The V and J ends lost 2 bases and 6 bases, in that order; junction bases with no gene match: 1. Germline V gene data show CDR1 as MRHNA and CDR2 as SNTAGT. CDR3 sequence reads: CASSDTSGGANEQFF. The CDR3 region has the DNA TGTGCCAGCAGTGACACTAGCGGGGGGGCCAATGAGCAGTTCTTC.

The V and J genes are TRBV10-3 and TRBJ1-2; D remains unclear. The CDR3 length is 16 residues. Germline CDR1 is ENHRY and CDR2 is SYGVKD. The germline V and J ends were trimmed by 1 base and 3 bases, with 15 bases remaining between them. CDR3 DNA: TGTGCCATCAGTGAGTTCAGCCCTGATGAACACTATGGCTACACCTTC. It codes for CAISEFSPDEHYGYTF.

This chain joins TRBV7-3 and TRBJ1-1, with D maybe TRBD1 (5 bases). The CDR3 is 13 amino acids. V dropped 5 bases and J dropped 3 bases, with 10 bases sitting between them. CDR1 and CDR2 from the germline V gene are SGHTA and FQGTGA. CDR3 coding DNA: TGTGCCAGCAGCCCGTTGGGGGACACTGAAGCTTTCTTT. This translates into CASSPLGDTEAFF.

The V call is TRBV6-5, the J call TRBJ1-2; 7 bases are shared with TRBD1. The V gene's germline CDR1 is MNHEY and CDR2 SVGAGI. J gave up 0 bases and V 4 bases, and 8 bases lay outside the gene matches. There are 16 residues in the CDR3. The CDR3 protein is CASSSTGTESNYGYTF. In DNA, the CDR3 is TGTGCCAGCAGTTCTACCGGGACAGAGTCTAACTATGGCTACACCTTC.